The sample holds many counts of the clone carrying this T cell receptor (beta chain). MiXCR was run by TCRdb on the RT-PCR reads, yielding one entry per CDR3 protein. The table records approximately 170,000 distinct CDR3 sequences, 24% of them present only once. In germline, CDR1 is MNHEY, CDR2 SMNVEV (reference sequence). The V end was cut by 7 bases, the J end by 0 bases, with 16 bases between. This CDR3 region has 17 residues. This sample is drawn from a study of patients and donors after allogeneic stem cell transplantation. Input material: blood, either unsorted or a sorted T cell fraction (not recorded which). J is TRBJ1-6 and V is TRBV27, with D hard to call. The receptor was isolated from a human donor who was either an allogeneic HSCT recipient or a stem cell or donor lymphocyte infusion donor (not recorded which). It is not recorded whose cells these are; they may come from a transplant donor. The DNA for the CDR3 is TGTGCCAGCACCCAATCGTTGGCGTACTCCTATAATTCACCCCTCCACTTT. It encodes CASTQSLAYSYNSPLHF.